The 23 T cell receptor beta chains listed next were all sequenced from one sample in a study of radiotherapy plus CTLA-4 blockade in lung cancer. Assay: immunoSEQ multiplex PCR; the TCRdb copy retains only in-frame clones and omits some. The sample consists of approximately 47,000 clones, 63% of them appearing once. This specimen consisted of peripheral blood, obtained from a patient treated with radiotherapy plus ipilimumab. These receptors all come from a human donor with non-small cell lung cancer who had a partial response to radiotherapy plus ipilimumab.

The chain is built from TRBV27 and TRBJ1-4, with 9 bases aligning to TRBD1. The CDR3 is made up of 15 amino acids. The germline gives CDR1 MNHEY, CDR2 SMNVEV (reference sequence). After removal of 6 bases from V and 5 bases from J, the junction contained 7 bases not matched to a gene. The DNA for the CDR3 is TGTGCCAGCAGATTTACCGACAGGGGGAATGAAAAACTGTTTTTT. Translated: CASRFTDRGNEKLFF. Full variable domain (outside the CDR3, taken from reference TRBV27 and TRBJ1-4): EAQVTQNPRYLITVTGKKLTVTCSQNMNHEYMSWYRQDPGLGLRQIYYSMNVEVTDKGDVPEGYKVSRKEKRNFPLILESPSPNQTSLYFCASRFTDRGNEKLFFGSGTQLSVL.

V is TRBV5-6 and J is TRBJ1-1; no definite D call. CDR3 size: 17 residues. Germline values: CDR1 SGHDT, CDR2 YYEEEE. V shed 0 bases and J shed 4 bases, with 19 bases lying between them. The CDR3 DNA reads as TGTGCCAGCAGCTTGGCTCCTCGCCCCACCCGGGGCACTGAAGCTTTCTTT. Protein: CASSLAPRPTRGTEAFF.

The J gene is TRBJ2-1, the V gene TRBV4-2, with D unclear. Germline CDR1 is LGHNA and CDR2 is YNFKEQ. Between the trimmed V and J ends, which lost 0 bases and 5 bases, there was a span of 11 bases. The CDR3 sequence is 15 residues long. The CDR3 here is CASSQDDSVHNEQFF. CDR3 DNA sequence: TGTGCCAGCAGCCAAGACGATAGTGTCCACAATGAGCAGTTCTTC.

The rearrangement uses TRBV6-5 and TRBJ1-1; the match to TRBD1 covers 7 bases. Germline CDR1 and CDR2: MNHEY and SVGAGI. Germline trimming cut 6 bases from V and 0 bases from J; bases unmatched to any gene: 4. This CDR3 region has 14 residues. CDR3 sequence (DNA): TGTGCCAGCAGAGAAGGGGGCCTGAACACTGAAGCTTTCTTT. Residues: CASREGGLNTEAFF.

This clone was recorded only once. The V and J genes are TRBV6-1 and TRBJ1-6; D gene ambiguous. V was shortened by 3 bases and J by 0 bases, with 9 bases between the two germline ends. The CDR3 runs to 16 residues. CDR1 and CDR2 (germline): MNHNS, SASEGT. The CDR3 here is CASSEGGSSYNSPLHF. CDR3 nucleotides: TGTGCCAGCAGTGAGGGAGGGAGCTCCTATAATTCACCCCTCCACTTT.

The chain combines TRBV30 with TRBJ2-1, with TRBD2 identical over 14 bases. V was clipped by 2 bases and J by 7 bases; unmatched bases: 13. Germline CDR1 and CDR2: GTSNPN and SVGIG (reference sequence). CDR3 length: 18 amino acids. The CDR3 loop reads CAWSYVRAGLAGVNEQFF. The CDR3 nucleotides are TGTGCCTGGAGTTATGTGAGAGCGGGACTAGCGGGAGTTAATGAGCAGTTCTTC.

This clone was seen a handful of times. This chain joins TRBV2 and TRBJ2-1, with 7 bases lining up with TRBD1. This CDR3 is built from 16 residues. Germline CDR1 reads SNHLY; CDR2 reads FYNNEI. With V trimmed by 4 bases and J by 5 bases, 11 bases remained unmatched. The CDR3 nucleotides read TGTGCCAGCAGTGGTCTCACAGGGGCATGGGACAATGAGCAGTTCTTC. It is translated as CASSGLTGAWDNEQFF.

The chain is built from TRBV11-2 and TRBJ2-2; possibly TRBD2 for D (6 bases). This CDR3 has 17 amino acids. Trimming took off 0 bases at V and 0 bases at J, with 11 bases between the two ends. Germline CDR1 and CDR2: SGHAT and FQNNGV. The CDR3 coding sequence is TGTGCCAGCAGCTTAGATTCCGGGAGAACGAACACCGGGGAGCTGTTTTTT. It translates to CASSLDSGRTNTGELFF.

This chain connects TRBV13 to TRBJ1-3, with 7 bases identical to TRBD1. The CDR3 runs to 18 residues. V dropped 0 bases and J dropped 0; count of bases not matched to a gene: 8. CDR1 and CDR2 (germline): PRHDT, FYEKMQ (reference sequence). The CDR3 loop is CASSLGPTGRSSGNTIYF. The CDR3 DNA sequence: TGTGCCAGCAGCTTAGGCCCGACAGGGCGTAGCTCTGGAAACACCATATATTTT.

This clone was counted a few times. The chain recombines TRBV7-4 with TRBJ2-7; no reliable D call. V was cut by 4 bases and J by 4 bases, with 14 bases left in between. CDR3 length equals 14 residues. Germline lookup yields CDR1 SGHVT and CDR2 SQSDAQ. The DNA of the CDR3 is TGTGCCAGCAGCTCTCTTAATGAGGTGTACGAGCAGTACTTC. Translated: CASSSLNEVYEQYF.

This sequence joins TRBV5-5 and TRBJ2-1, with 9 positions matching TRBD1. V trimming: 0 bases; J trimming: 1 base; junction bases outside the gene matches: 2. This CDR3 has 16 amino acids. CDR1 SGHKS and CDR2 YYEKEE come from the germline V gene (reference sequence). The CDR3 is CASSLGGTGSYNEQFF. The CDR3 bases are TGTGCCAGCAGCTTGGGGGGGACAGGGTCCTACAATGAGCAGTTCTTC.

CDR3 residues: CASSRDREQPQHF. CDR3 coding DNA: TGTGCCAGCTCACGGGACAGGGAACAGCCCCAGCATTTT. This sequence joins TRBV18 and TRBJ1-5, with 9 bases aligning to TRBD1. With 4 bases clipped from V and 7 bases from J, the junction kept 2 bases outside the gene matches. The CDR3 is 13 residues long. The germline gives CDR1 KGHSH, CDR2 LQKENI.

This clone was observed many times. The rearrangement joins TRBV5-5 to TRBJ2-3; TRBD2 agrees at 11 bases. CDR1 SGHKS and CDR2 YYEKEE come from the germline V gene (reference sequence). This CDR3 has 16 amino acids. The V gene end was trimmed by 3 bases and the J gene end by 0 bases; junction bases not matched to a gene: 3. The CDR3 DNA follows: TGTGCCAGCAGCTGGGGACTAGCGGAGAGCACAGATACGCAGTATTTT. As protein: CASSWGLAESTDTQYF.

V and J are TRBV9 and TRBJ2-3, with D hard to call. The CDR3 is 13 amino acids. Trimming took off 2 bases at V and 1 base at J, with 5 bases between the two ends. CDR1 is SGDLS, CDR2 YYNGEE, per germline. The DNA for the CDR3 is TGTGCCAGCAGCGTTTCGGGCACAGATACGCAGTATTTT. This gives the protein CASSVSGTDTQYF.

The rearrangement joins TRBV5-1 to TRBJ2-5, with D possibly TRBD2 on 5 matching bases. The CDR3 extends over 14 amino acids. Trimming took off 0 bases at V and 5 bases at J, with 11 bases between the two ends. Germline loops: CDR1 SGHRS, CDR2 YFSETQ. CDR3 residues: CASSLARGLETQYF. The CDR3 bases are TGCGCCAGCAGCTTGGCCCGAGGGTTGGAGACCCAGTACTTC.

CDR3 DNA: TGCAGCGTTGACCGGGGGGCTGACAATGAGCAGTTCTTC. Protein product: CSVDRGADNEQFF. This rearrangement joins TRBV29-1 to TRBJ2-1, with a possible D match to TRBD2 (7 bases). Germline CDR1 SQVTM, CDR2 ANQGSEA. V lost 3 bases and J 5 bases, leaving 11 bases between the germline ends. This CDR3 region has 13 residues.

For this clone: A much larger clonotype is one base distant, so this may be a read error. The CDR3 DNA is TGCAACGCATTGGACATCAACTATGGCTACACCTTC. It codes for CNALDINYGYTF. The chain joins TRBV29-1 to TRBJ1-2, with D possibly TRBD1 on 5 matching bases. The CDR3 runs to 12 residues. Germline CDR1 is SQVTM and CDR2 is ANQGSEA.

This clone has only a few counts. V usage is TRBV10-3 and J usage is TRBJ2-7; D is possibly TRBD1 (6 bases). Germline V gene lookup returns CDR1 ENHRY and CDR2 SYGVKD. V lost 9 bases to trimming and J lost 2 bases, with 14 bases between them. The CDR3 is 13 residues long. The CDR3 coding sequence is TGTGCCATGACTCCGGGACACGCCTACGAGCAGTACTTC. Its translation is CAMTPGHAYEQYF.

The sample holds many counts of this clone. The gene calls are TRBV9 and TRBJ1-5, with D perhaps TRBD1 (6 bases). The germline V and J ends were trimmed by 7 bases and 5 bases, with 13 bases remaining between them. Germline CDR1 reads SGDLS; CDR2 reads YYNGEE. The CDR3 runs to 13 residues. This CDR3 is CASAPGHYQPQHF. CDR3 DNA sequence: TGTGCCAGCGCGCCGGGACACTATCAGCCCCAGCATTTT. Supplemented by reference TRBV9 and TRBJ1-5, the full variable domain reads DSGVTQTPKHLITATGQRVTLRCSPRSGDLSVYWYQQSLDQGLQFLIQYYNGEERAKGNILERFSAQQFPDLHSELNLSSLELGDSALYFCASAPGHYQPQHFGDGTRLSIL.

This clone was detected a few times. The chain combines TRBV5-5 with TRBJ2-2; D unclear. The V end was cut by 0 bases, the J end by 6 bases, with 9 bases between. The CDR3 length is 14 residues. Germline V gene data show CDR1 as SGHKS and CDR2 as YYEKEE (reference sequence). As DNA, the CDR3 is TGTGCCAGCAGCTTGGGGTTTAGAGCCGGGGAGCTGTTTTTT. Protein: CASSLGFRAGELFF. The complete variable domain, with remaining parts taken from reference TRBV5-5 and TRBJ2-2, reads DAGVTQSPTHLIKTRGQQVTLRCSPISGHKSVSWYQQVLGQGPQFIFQYYEKEERGRGNFPDRFSARQFPNYSSELNVNALLLGDSALYLCASSLGFRAGELFFGEGSRLTVL.

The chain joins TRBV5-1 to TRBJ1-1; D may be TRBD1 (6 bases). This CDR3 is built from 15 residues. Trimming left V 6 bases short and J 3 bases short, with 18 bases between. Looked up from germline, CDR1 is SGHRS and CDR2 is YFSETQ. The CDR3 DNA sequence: TGCGCCAGCAACCGACCGGACAGCGGTGACACTGAAGCTTTCTTT. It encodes CASNRPDSGDTEAFF.

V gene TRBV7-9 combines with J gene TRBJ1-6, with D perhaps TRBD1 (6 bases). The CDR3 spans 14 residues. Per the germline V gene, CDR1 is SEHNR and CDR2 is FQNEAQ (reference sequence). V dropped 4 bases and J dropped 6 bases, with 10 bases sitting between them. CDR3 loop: CASSSGTPNSPLHF. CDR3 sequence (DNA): TGTGCCAGCAGCTCTGGGACACCTAATTCACCCCTCCACTTT.

Here the CDR3 reads CASSEWQGEQYF. The CDR3 DNA reads as TGTGCCAGCAGTGAGTGGCAGGGAGAGCAGTACTTC. This chain links TRBV25-1 with TRBJ2-7, with D possibly TRBD1 on 5 matching bases. The CDR3 has 12 residues. V shed 3 bases and J shed 7 bases, with 10 bases lying between them. The germline V gene has CDR1 MGHDK and CDR2 SYGVNS.